This T cell receptor beta chain was obtained from a study of cytomegalovirus exposure and HLA in healthy donors. Primers: 60 Vbeta forward and 13 Jbeta reverse. The table came from immunoSEQ multiplex PCR; TCRdb's copy has only in-frame clones and leaves some out. Here the sample spans 81,000 or so clones, about 80% being singletons. V lost 5 bases to trimming and J lost 0 bases; unmatched junction nucleotides: 2. Germline CDR1 is SEHNR and CDR2 is FQNEAQ (reference sequence). This CDR3 spans 15 amino acids. This chain links TRBV7-9 with TRBJ2-2, with TRBD1 matching 8 bases. The TCR comes from a man aged 45-60 years in good health and CMV-seropositive. Sequenced: PBMCs. The CDR3 spells CASSGQGSNTGELFF. CDR3 bases: TGTGCCAGCAGCGGACAGGGCTCGAACACCGGGGAGCTGTTTTTT. The whole variable domain, remainder taken from reference TRBV7-9 and TRBJ2-2, is DTGVSQNPRHKITKRGQNVTFRCDPISEHNRLYWYRQTLGQGPEFLTYFQNEAQLEKSRLLSDRFSAERPKGSFSTLEIQRTEQGDSAMYLCASSGQGSNTGELFFGEGSRLTVL.